This T cell receptor beta chain originates from a study of vaccination and CD4 T cells after COVID-19. Study details: From HCoV-229E, HCoV-OC43, HCoV-NL63 and SARS-CoV-2, overlapping spike peptides were used to stimulate the cells.

This clonotype was seen a handful of times. Antigen: not known. Cultured CD4+ T cells had their DNA profiled by the Oncomine TCR Beta short-read assay. TCRdb re-called the PCR reads with MiXCR, one entry per CDR3 protein. There are about 20,000 distinct CDR3 sequences in the sample; around 40% occur only once, and about 27% lies in the top ten. Trimming removed 5 bases at V and 0 bases at J, with 13 bases between. This CDR3 region has 15 residues. This sample's treatment: 10-day PBMC culture with coronavirus spike peptide pools or control peptides (ViraFEST assay). Upon completion of around nine days of culture, CD4+ T cells were isolated via negative selection.

The specimen was CD4+ T cells from blood, cultured in vitro, collected before SARS-CoV-2 vaccination. The chain recombines TRBV12-3 or TRBV12-4 with TRBJ2-5, with D possibly TRBD2 on 5 matching bases. The sequence was collected from a human donor who received a COVID-19 vaccine. The CDR3 region is CASSPEGVYQETQYF. The DNA of the CDR3 is TGTGCCAGCAGTCCCGAGGGAGTGTACCAAGAGACCCAGTACTTC.